The 2 T cell receptor beta chains below come from one sample, sequenced in a study of Graves' ophthalmopathy and Graves' hyperthyroidism. Amplified TCR beta CDR3 regions were obtained using RNA transcripts as template. RT-PCR was first run with HTBI primers, then multiplex PCR in a second round. TCRdb reanalysed the multiplex PCR reads using MiXCR and keeps one entry per CDR3 protein. There are over 500,000 distinct CDR3 sequences in the sample; around a fifth occur only once, and roughly 7.4% lies in the top ten. The sample was peripheral blood. These receptor sequences come from a woman aged 18-30 years with stable Graves' hyperthyroidism. Some clones in this sample may be carry-over from other donors' samples.

The chain is built from TRBV4-2 and TRBJ1-2, with 7 bases matching TRBD1. The CDR3 consists of 15 residues. Looked up from germline, CDR1 is LGHNA and CDR2 is YNFKEQ. V lost 0 bases, J lost 2 bases, and 3 bases stayed unmatched. The CDR3 DNA is TGTGCCAGCAGCCAAGAAGGGGGCGTGAACTATGGCTACACCTTC. It encodes CASSQEGGVNYGYTF.

The CDR3 protein is CSAMGRGGANYGYTF. The DNA of the CDR3 is TGCAGTGCTATGGGCAGGGGGGGAGCTAACTATGGCTACACCTTC. V and J are TRBV20-1 and TRBJ1-2, with 7 bases lining up with TRBD1. After removal of 4 bases from V and 0 bases from J, the junction contained 8 bases not matched to a gene. The length of the CDR3 is 15 residues. CDR1 is DFQATT, CDR2 SNEGSKA, per germline (reference sequence).